Listed here is a single TCR beta chain. Repertoires were generated with immunoSEQ multiplex PCR, while TCRdb's copy carries only in-frame clones and drops some. Of 280,000 or so clones in the sample, 80% to 90% were seen once. The sample is drawn from a study of blood T cell repertoires in COVID-19. Looking at the study overall: PBMCs, B-cell-depleted T cells, or T cells were the source of the cDNA or gDNA that made up the material.

CDR1 is SGHDT, CDR2 YYEEEE, per germline. V shed 0 bases, J shed 5 bases, and the junction held 4 bases outside the gene matches. The length of the CDR3 is 16 residues. Sequencing was carried out using peripheral blood. The V call is TRBV5-6, the J call TRBJ2-3, with 12 bases that match TRBD1. This clonotype was obtained from a woman aged 50 to 65 who had recovered from COVID-19. The CDR3 nucleotides read TGTGCCAGCAGCTTGGGGGGACAGGGGGCACAAGATACGCAGTATTTT. Its protein is CASSLGGQGAQDTQYF. The full variable domain, completed using reference TRBV5-6 and TRBJ2-3, is DAGVTQSPTHLIKTRGQQVTLRCSPKSGHDTVSWYQQALGQGPQFIFQYYEEEERQRGNFPDRFSGHQFPNYSSELNVNALLLGDSALYLCASSLGGQGAQDTQYFGPGTRLTVL.